A single sample gave rise to the 25 T cell receptor beta chains below, sequenced in a study of identifying expanded T cells in peripheral blood. TCRdb's table, derived via immunoSEQ multiplex PCR, lists solely in-frame clones and lacks some. In the table there are tens of thousands of clones, 88% of which are singletons. The sequenced sample consisted of blood. These TCRs come from a person aged 18-69 years in good health.

This clone was detected only once. J is TRBJ2-7 and V is TRBV4-1, with D possibly being TRBD2 (7 bases). The CDR3 loop spans 13 amino acids. Trimming took off 1 base at V and 9 bases at J, with 13 bases between the two ends. The V gene's germline CDR1 is MGHRA and CDR2 YSYEKL. The CDR3 bases are TGCGCCAGCAGCCAAGGCCCGAGGGGGGGGCAGTACTTC. Protein: CASSQGPRGGQYF.

The rearrangement uses TRBV25-1 and TRBJ2-2, with 8 nucleotides matching TRBD2. Trimming removed 6 bases from V and 0 bases from J; junction bases left unmatched: 9. Germline-derived CDR1 and CDR2 are MGHDK and SYGVNS. This CDR3 is built from 17 residues. CDR3 nucleotides: TGTGCCAGCAGCCCTTCGGGAGGGCCCACGAACACCGGGGAGCTGTTTTTT. The encoded protein is CASSPSGGPTNTGELFF.

This chain links TRBV19 with TRBJ1-2; D gene uncertain. Germline CDR1 is LNHDA and CDR2 is SQIVND (reference sequence). This CDR3 has 14 residues. V lost 6 bases to trimming and J lost 4 bases, with 15 bases between them. CDR3 loop: CASSDLPPIYGYTF. The CDR3 DNA reads TGTGCCAGTAGCGACCTCCCTCCCATCTATGGCTACACCTTC.

CDR3 loop: CSANPAGRVRVGSYNEQFF. The DNA for the CDR3 is TGCAGCGCTAATCCGGCTGGGAGGGTCCGGGTGGGCTCCTACAATGAGCAGTTCTTC. V usage is TRBV29-1 and J usage is TRBJ2-1; TRBD2 matches at 7 bases. Trimming cost V 7 bases and J 0 bases; bases outside gene matches: 21. Per germline, CDR1 SQVTM and CDR2 ANQGSEA. This CDR3 comprises 19 residues.

This sequence joins TRBV4-3 and TRBJ1-6; D call uncertain. Germline CDR1 and CDR2: LGHNA and YSLEER. There are 18 residues in the CDR3. Trimming took 2 bases from V and 0 from J, leaving 14 bases between them. The CDR3 nucleotides read TGCGCCAGCAGCCAAAAATCCGGGCTGAGCTCCTATAATTCACCCCTCCACTTT. Translation: CASSQKSGLSSYNSPLHF.

The CDR3 DNA reads TGTGCCAGCAGTTACCGGGGGTTTAACACTGAAGCTTTCTTT. Protein product: CASSYRGFNTEAFF. The chain recombines TRBV6-5 with TRBJ1-1, with D perhaps TRBD1 (5 bases). Trimming took off 2 bases at V and 2 bases at J, with 9 bases between the two ends. The CDR3 consists of 14 residues. Germline loops: CDR1 MNHEY, CDR2 SVGAGI.

The chain combines TRBV19 with TRBJ2-7, with D hard to call. Trimming took 7 bases from V and 0 from J, leaving 19 bases between them. Germline V CDR1 and CDR2: LNHDA, SQIVND (reference sequence). This CDR3 has 16 amino acids. The CDR3 DNA follows: TGTGCCAGTACCTCTTCCTTCGGACGAAGCTCCTACGAGCAGTACTTC. This sequence encodes CASTSSFGRSSYEQYF. The full variable domain, in which reference TRBV19 and TRBJ2-7 provide the parts outside the CDR3, is DGGITQSPKYLFRKEGQNVTLSCEQNLNHDAMYWYRQDPGQGLRLIYYSQIVNDFQKGDIAEGYSVSREKKESFPLTVTSAQKNPTAFYLCASTSSFGRSSYEQYFGPGTRLTVT.

V and J are TRBV14 and TRBJ2-7, with a tentative D call TRBD2 (5 bases). CDR1 and CDR2 (germline): SGHDN, FVKESK. Trimming pared 4 bases from V and 2 bases from J, leaving 9 bases between. The CDR3 spans 13 residues. As DNA, the CDR3 is TGTGCCAGCAGCCTGGACTTCGCCTACGAGCAGTACTTC. It translates to CASSLDFAYEQYF.

The genes are TRBV27 and TRBJ2-3, with D possibly matching TRBD2 (6 bases). This CDR3 has 15 residues. The V gene's germline CDR1 is MNHEY and CDR2 SMNVEV (reference sequence). Trimming removed 10 bases from V and 8 bases from J, with 25 bases in between. The chain's CDR3 is CATRRDPAGAGTQYF. The CDR3 DNA is TGTGCCACCAGGCGGGACCCGGCTGGGGCGGGTACGCAGTATTTT.

The J gene is TRBJ2-6, the V gene TRBV25-1; D is perhaps TRBD1 (6 bases). The CDR3 extends over 18 amino acids. V lost 3 bases, J lost 3 bases, and 18 bases lay in between. The V gene's germline CDR1 is MGHDK and CDR2 SYGVNS. CDR3 bases: TGTGCCAGCAGTGAGTCTACGTGGGCAGGGGTTGGGGCCAACGTCCTGACTTTC. This sequence encodes CASSESTWAGVGANVLTF.

The chain joins TRBV5-6 to TRBJ2-7; tentative D call: TRBD2 (5 bases). Per germline, CDR1 SGHDT and CDR2 YYEEEE. The CDR3 is made up of 16 amino acids. Trimming removed 5 bases from V and 0 bases from J, with 18 bases in between. The DNA for the CDR3 is TGTGCCAGCAGATTACAAGGACTCCCCCGCTCCTACGAGCAGTACTTC. Translating gives CASRLQGLPRSYEQYF. The entire variable domain, with the rest obtained from reference TRBV5-6 and TRBJ2-7, is as follows: DAGVTQSPTHLIKTRGQQVTLRCSPKSGHDTVSWYQQALGQGPQFIFQYYEEEERQRGNFPDRFSGHQFPNYSSELNVNALLLGDSALYLCASRLQGLPRSYEQYFGPGTRLTVT.

The chain uses TRBV7-2 and TRBJ2-7; D not certain. The germline CDR1 and CDR2 sequences are SGHTA and FQGNSA. Trimming removed 7 bases from V and 5 bases from J, with 12 bases in between. The CDR3 runs 12 residues. The DNA of the CDR3 is TGTGCCAGCACATCTAGGGTCCACGAGCAGTACTTC. This translates into CASTSRVHEQYF.

CDR3 DNA sequence: TGCGCCAGCAGCCCCACGACAGGGGCGCCTAACTATGGCTACACCTTC. This encodes CASSPTTGAPNYGYTF. The J gene is TRBJ1-2, the V gene TRBV4-3, with 8 bases aligning to TRBD1. CDR3 length: 16 residues. Germline V gene sequence: CDR1 LGHNA, CDR2 YSLEER. The V gene end was trimmed by 4 bases and the J gene end by 0 bases; junction bases not matched to a gene: 7.

V is TRBV7-8 and J is TRBJ2-3, with D unresolved. The V end lost 2 bases, the J end lost 8 bases, and 17 bases lay between the germline ends. This CDR3 region has 15 residues. CDR1 and CDR2 from the germline V gene are SGHVS and FQNEAQ. The CDR3 loop is CASSLYPSRSGTQYF. DNA for the CDR3: TGTGCCAGCAGCTTATATCCATCCAGGTCAGGTACGCAGTATTTT.

This chain joins TRBV6-6 and TRBJ2-4; D unresolved. V lost 5 bases and J 0 bases, leaving 11 bases between the germline ends. This CDR3 spans 15 amino acids. Germline CDR1 and CDR2: MNHNY and SVGAGI (reference sequence). The CDR3 protein is CASSKGIIAKNIQYF. The CDR3 DNA sequence: TGTGCCAGCAGTAAAGGGATTATAGCCAAAAACATTCAGTACTTC.

This chain joins TRBV10-3 and TRBJ2-5, with a tentative D call TRBD2 (5 bases). The V end was cut by 6 bases, the J end by 5 bases, with 13 bases between. In germline, CDR1 is ENHRY, CDR2 SYGVKD. The CDR3 consists of 13 residues. CDR3 loop: CAISKDSVETQYF. The CDR3 nucleotides read TGTGCCATCAGCAAAGATAGCGTCGAGACCCAGTACTTC.

V usage is TRBV10-3 and J usage is TRBJ1-1; TRBD1 might be the D (6 bases). The CDR3 loop spans 16 amino acids. Germline loops: CDR1 ENHRY, CDR2 SYGVKD. The V and J ends lost 4 bases and 0 bases respectively, with 15 bases between them. CDR3 sequence: CAISGSPTGLNTEAFF. The DNA for the CDR3 is TGTGCCATCAGTGGCTCCCCGACAGGCTTGAACACTGAAGCTTTCTTT.

The rearrangement links TRBV18 to TRBJ1-2; 11 bases agree with TRBD1. This CDR3 spans 15 amino acids. The J segment lost 7 bases and the V segment lost 3 bases, leaving 7 bases of the junction unmatched. The germline V gene has CDR1 KGHSH and CDR2 LQKENI. CDR3 sequence (DNA): TGTGCCAGCTCACCGCGGACAGGGGGCCAGGGTGGCTACACCTTC. Residues: CASSPRTGGQGGYTF.

The chain employs TRBV6-5 and TRBJ2-7; 7 bases agree with TRBD2. The CDR3 runs 15 residues. Germline V gene sequence: CDR1 MNHEY, CDR2 SVGAGI. V trimming: 8 bases; J trimming: 2 bases; junction bases outside the gene matches: 12. CDR3 DNA: TGTGCCAGCGGGAGACGGACGGGGGGTCCCTACGAGCAGTACTTC. This sequence encodes CASGRRTGGPYEQYF.

This rearrangement joins TRBV7-8 to TRBJ2-3; 11 bases agree with TRBD2. From germline, CDR1 is SGHVS and CDR2 FQNEAQ. J gave up 4 bases and V 3 bases, and 6 bases lay outside the gene matches. The CDR3 is 16 amino acids. The CDR3 DNA follows: TGTGCCAGCAGCTTTGGGACTAGCGGTTACCCAGATACGCAGTATTTT. Encoded protein: CASSFGTSGYPDTQYF.

This sequence joins TRBV18 and TRBJ2-3; 9 bases are shared with TRBD2. The V gene's germline CDR1 is KGHSH and CDR2 LQKENI. Germline trimming cut 4 bases from V and 5 bases from J; bases unmatched to any gene: 4. This CDR3 spans 14 amino acids. CDR3 loop: CASSRAGGGDTQYF. CDR3 in DNA: TGTGCCAGCTCACGAGCGGGGGGAGGAGATACGCAGTATTTT.

This chain connects TRBV5-1 to TRBJ1-2, with TRBD1 identical over 7 bases. Per germline, CDR1 SGHRS and CDR2 YFSETQ. Trimming cost V 5 bases and J 2 bases; bases outside gene matches: 6. The CDR3 runs to 14 residues. The CDR3 sequence: CASSATGQNYGYTF. For the CDR3, the DNA is TGCGCCAGCAGTGCAACGGGACAGAACTATGGCTACACCTTC.

This chain joins TRBV15 and TRBJ2-3, with D possibly TRBD2 on 7 matching bases. CDR1 is LNHNV and CDR2 is YYDKDF in the germline V gene (reference sequence). Trimming cost V 5 bases and J 5 bases, with 17 bases left between them. The CDR3 length is 15 residues. CDR3 in DNA: TGTGCCACCAGCGCCAGGGGCGGGGGAGGAGATACGCAGTATTTT. This encodes CATSARGGGGDTQYF.

This chain connects TRBV6-1 to TRBJ2-7, with D perhaps TRBD2 (7 bases). The V end was cut by 5 bases, the J end by 5 bases, with 19 bases between. The CDR3 sequence is 15 residues long. CDR1 MNHNS and CDR2 SASEGT come from the germline V gene. The CDR3 reads CASSRGTGGVDEQYF. The DNA for the CDR3 is TGTGCCAGCAGTAGGGGGACGGGGGGTGTCGACGAGCAGTACTTC.

The rearrangement joins TRBV5-1 to TRBJ2-2; tentatively, D is TRBD1 or TRBD2 (5 bases each). Trimming stripped 2 bases from V and 1 base from J, with 6 bases between. This CDR3 has 14 residues. In germline, CDR1 is SGHRS, CDR2 YFSETQ. The CDR3 DNA is TGCGCCAGCAGCTTTGGGGGGAACACCGGGGAGCTGTTTTTT. It encodes CASSFGGNTGELFF. Drawing the rest from reference TRBV5-1 and TRBJ2-2, the complete variable domain is KAGVTQTPRYLIKTRGQQVTLSCSPISGHRSVSWYQQTPGQGLQFLFEYFSETQRNKGNFPGRFSGRQFSNSRSEMNVSTLELGDSALYLCASSFGGNTGELFFGEGSRLTVL.